Included here is one T cell receptor beta chain sequence, with context. Its antigen is undetermined. 60 Vbeta and 13 Jbeta primers were used in PCR. The protocol was immunoSEQ multiplex PCR, while the TCRdb copy is restricted to in-frame clones and leaves out a portion. This sample's table reports about 64,000 clones. The entry originates in a study of cytomegalovirus exposure and HLA in healthy donors. Overall study results and limits: Later on, analysis showed that most CMV-associated TCR beta chains appeared to be HLA-restricted. V- and J-gene trimming of TCR beta was linked (in a later analysis) to a missense DCLRE1C variant. It was about 150 TCR beta chains that were listed as cytomegalovirus-associated.

While unrecorded immune exposures were likely, the donors were nominally healthy when sampled. CDR1 and CDR2 (germline): LGHNT, FRNRAP. V was clipped by 2 bases and J by 5 bases, with 15 bases between them. The CDR3 runs to 15 residues. The clonotype comes from a woman aged 18-29 years in good health and CMV-seronegative. The chain has TRBV12-5 and TRBJ1-2; weak D call: TRBD1 (5 bases). Sequenced: PBMCs. This CDR3 is CASGLLRPGVYGYTF. The CDR3 region has the DNA TGTGCTAGTGGTTTGTTAAGGCCGGGGGTATATGGCTACACCTTC.